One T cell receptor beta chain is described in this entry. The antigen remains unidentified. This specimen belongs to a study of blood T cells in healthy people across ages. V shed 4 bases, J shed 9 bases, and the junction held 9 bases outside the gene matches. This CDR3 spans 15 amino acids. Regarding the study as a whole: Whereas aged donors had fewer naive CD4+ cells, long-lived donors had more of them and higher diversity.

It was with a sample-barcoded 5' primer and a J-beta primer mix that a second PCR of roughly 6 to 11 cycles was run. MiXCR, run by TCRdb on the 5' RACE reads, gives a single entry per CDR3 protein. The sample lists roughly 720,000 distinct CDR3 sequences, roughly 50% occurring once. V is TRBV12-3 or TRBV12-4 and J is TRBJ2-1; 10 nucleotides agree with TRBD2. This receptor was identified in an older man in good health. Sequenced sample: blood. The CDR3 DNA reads TGTGCCAGCAGTTGGTCTAGCGGGAGTTCGGGTGAGCAGTTCTTC. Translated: CASSWSSGSSGEQFF.